Listed below are T cell receptor beta chains from one sample, sequenced in a study of blood T cell repertoires in COVID-19. Sequencing used immunoSEQ multiplex PCR; TCRdb keeps in-frame clones, though not all of them. This table has 150,000 to 200,000 clones, roughly three quarters appearing once. The source material was peripheral blood. These receptors all stem from a woman aged 80 or over with COVID-19, enrolled during active disease. Both conserved end residues are part of each CDR3. The order of the fields is V gene, D gene, J gene, clone size, CDR3 protein, CDR3 DNA. The D gene is left open where the match is weak. Not every row has a clone size; where given, it reads once, few, many or a size class.

v_gene: TRBV4-1
d_gene: TRBD2
j_gene: TRBJ2-7
abundance: -
CDR3aa: CASSQGPSGSPNEQYF
CDR3nt: TGCGCCAGCAGCCAAGGTCCTAGCGGGAGCCCTAACGAGCAGTACTTC

v_gene: TRBV12-3/TRBV12-4
d_gene: -
j_gene: TRBJ1-5
abundance: -
CDR3aa: CASRRGSNQPQHF
CDR3nt: TGTGCCAGCAGACGGGGGAGCAATCAGCCCCAGCATTTT

v_gene: TRBV4-3
d_gene: -
j_gene: TRBJ1-5
abundance: -
CDR3aa: CASSQETDQPQHF
CDR3nt: TGCGCCAGCAGCCAAGAAACGGATCAGCCCCAGCATTTT

v_gene: TRBV11-2
d_gene: TRBD1
j_gene: TRBJ1-2
abundance: -
CDR3aa: CASSFRTGGNYGYTF
CDR3nt: TGTGCCAGCAGCTTCCGGACAGGGGGTAACTATGGCTACACCTTC

v_gene: TRBV2
d_gene: -
j_gene: TRBJ1-4
abundance: few
CDR3aa: CASRTQTGSAEKLFF
CDR3nt: TGTGCCAGCAGGACTCAAACAGGATCCGCCGAAAAACTGTTTTTT

v_gene: TRBV6-5
d_gene: -
j_gene: TRBJ1-1
abundance: -
CDR3aa: CASSPNPNTEAFF
CDR3nt: TGTGCCAGCAGTCCTAACCCGAACACTGAAGCTTTCTTT

v_gene: TRBV19
d_gene: TRBD1
j_gene: TRBJ1-5
abundance: -
CDR3aa: CASSIGDSNQPQHF
CDR3nt: TGTGCCAGTAGTATTGGGGACAGTAATCAGCCCCAGCATTTT

v_gene: TRBV4-3
d_gene: -
j_gene: TRBJ1-1
abundance: -
CDR3aa: CASSQDFLANTEAFF
CDR3nt: TGCGCCAGCAGCCAAGATTTCTTGGCGAACACTGAAGCTTTCTTT

v_gene: TRBV27
d_gene: -
j_gene: TRBJ2-5
abundance: few
CDR3aa: CASSLSTVQVSPQYF
CDR3nt: TGTGCCAGCAGTTTATCCACAGTCCAGGTATCCCCCCAGTACTTC

v_gene: TRBV19
d_gene: TRBD1
j_gene: TRBJ1-3
abundance: -
CDR3aa: CASGMGQGTDTIYF
CDR3nt: TGTGCCAGTGGGATGGGACAGGGAACGGACACCATATATTTT

v_gene: TRBV2
d_gene: TRBD1
j_gene: TRBJ1-5
abundance: -
CDR3aa: CASSVGQGIYQPQHF
CDR3nt: TGTGCCAGCAGTGTGGGACAGGGGATTTATCAGCCCCAGCATTTT

v_gene: TRBV27
d_gene: TRBD1
j_gene: TRBJ2-2
abundance: -
CDR3aa: CASSPDRVAGELFF
CDR3nt: TGTGCCAGCAGTCCCGACAGGGTCGCCGGGGAGCTGTTTTTT

v_gene: TRBV30
d_gene: TRBD2
j_gene: TRBJ2-3
abundance: -
CDR3aa: CAWSVAGAGDTQYF
CDR3nt: TGTGCCTGGAGTGTAGCGGGGGCCGGGGATACGCAGTATTTT

v_gene: TRBV2
d_gene: -
j_gene: TRBJ1-2
abundance: -
CDR3aa: CASSGQGTYNGYTF
CDR3nt: TGTGCCAGCAGTGGCCAGGGTACGTACAATGGCTACACCTTC

v_gene: TRBV7-2
d_gene: TRBD1
j_gene: TRBJ2-1
abundance: -
CDR3aa: CASSLAAGDRVNNEQFF
CDR3nt: TGTGCCAGCAGCTTAGCAGCTGGGGACAGGGTAAACAATGAGCAGTTCTTC

v_gene: TRBV29-1
d_gene: TRBD2
j_gene: TRBJ2-1
abundance: -
CDR3aa: CSIEAVAGVQNEQFF
CDR3nt: TGCAGCATTGAAGCGGTAGCGGGAGTTCAAAATGAGCAGTTCTTC

v_gene: TRBV10-3
d_gene: TRBD1
j_gene: TRBJ1-6
abundance: once
CDR3aa: CAISSRDRDYNSPLHF
CDR3nt: TGTGCCATCAGCAGCCGGGACAGAGACTATAATTCACCCCTCCACTTT

v_gene: TRBV28
d_gene: TRBD2
j_gene: TRBJ2-3
abundance: -
CDR3aa: CASSLEFGTSGDTSTDTQYF
CDR3nt: TGTGCCAGCAGTTTAGAGTTTGGGACTAGCGGAGATACTAGCACAGATACGCAGTATTTT

v_gene: TRBV14
d_gene: TRBD1
j_gene: TRBJ2-2
abundance: -
CDR3aa: CASSQEGQGINTGELFF
CDR3nt: TGTGCCAGCAGCCAAGAGGGACAGGGGATCAACACCGGGGAGCTGTTTTTT

v_gene: TRBV5-1
d_gene: -
j_gene: TRBJ1-3
abundance: -
CDR3aa: CASSPSPGGNTIYF
CDR3nt: TGCGCCAGCAGCCCTTCTCCGGGTGGAAACACCATATATTTT

v_gene: TRBV29-1
d_gene: TRBD1
j_gene: TRBJ2-7
abundance: -
CDR3aa: CSVTGFSSYEQYF
CDR3nt: TGCAGCGTGACAGGGTTTAGCTCCTACGAGCAGTACTTC

v_gene: TRBV27
d_gene: -
j_gene: TRBJ2-7
abundance: -
CDR3aa: CASSPRTESYEQYF
CDR3nt: TGTGCCAGCAGTCCCCGGACAGAATCCTACGAGCAGTACTTC

v_gene: TRBV7-8
d_gene: -
j_gene: TRBJ1-6
abundance: few
CDR3aa: CASSQSSYNSPLHF
CDR3nt: TGTGCCAGCAGCCAGAGCTCCTATAATTCACCCCTCCACTTT

v_gene: TRBV6-6
d_gene: -
j_gene: TRBJ1-1
abundance: few
CDR3aa: CASSYPGIEAFF
CDR3nt: TGTGCCAGCAGTTACCCGGGGATTGAAGCTTTCTTT

v_gene: TRBV12-3/TRBV12-4
d_gene: TRBD1
j_gene: TRBJ2-2
abundance: -
CDR3aa: CASSTTGFGELFF
CDR3nt: TGTGCCAGCAGCACGACAGGGTTCGGGGAGCTGTTTTTT

v_gene: TRBV4-1
d_gene: -
j_gene: TRBJ1-2
abundance: -
CDR3aa: CASSQIHGNGYTF
CDR3nt: TGCGCCAGCAGCCAAATACACGGGAATGGCTACACCTTC

v_gene: TRBV7-2
d_gene: TRBD2
j_gene: TRBJ2-3
abundance: -
CDR3aa: CASSLGGAAPDTQYF
CDR3nt: TGTGCCAGCAGCCTCGGGGGGGCCGCCCCAGATACGCAGTATTTT

v_gene: TRBV4-2
d_gene: -
j_gene: TRBJ1-2
abundance: -
CDR3aa: CASSQRLHEGNGYTF
CDR3nt: TGTGCCAGCAGCCAACGCCTACACGAGGGAAATGGCTACACCTTC

v_gene: TRBV2
d_gene: -
j_gene: TRBJ2-5
abundance: -
CDR3aa: CASSLQETQYF
CDR3nt: TGTGCCAGCAGCCTCCAAGAGACCCAGTACTTC

v_gene: TRBV7-8
d_gene: TRBD1
j_gene: TRBJ2-7
abundance: -
CDR3aa: CASSLVGQGVSYEQYF
CDR3nt: TGTGCCAGCAGCTTAGTGGGACAGGGAGTCTCCTACGAGCAGTACTTC

v_gene: TRBV6-5
d_gene: -
j_gene: TRBJ2-2
abundance: -
CDR3aa: CASSQLGTGELFF
CDR3nt: TGTGCCAGCAGCCAGCTAGGAACCGGGGAGCTGTTTTTT

v_gene: TRBV5-1
d_gene: TRBD2
j_gene: TRBJ2-7
abundance: few
CDR3aa: CASSLVGGAYEQYF
CDR3nt: TGCGCCAGCAGCTTGGTCGGGGGGGCCTACGAGCAGTACTTC

v_gene: TRBV11-3
d_gene: -
j_gene: TRBJ1-6
abundance: -
CDR3aa: CASSPTAIGGSPLHF
CDR3nt: TGTGCCAGCAGCCCGACGGCGATAGGAGGATCACCCCTCCACTTT

v_gene: TRBV2
d_gene: -
j_gene: TRBJ2-1
abundance: -
CDR3aa: CATVYQGSTINEQFF
CDR3nt: TGTGCCACCGTTTATCAGGGTTCCACGATAAATGAGCAGTTCTTC

v_gene: TRBV19
d_gene: -
j_gene: TRBJ1-1
abundance: few
CDR3aa: CASSRGQYLNTEAFF
CDR3nt: TGTGCCAGTAGTAGAGGACAGTACTTGAACACTGAAGCTTTCTTT

v_gene: TRBV18
d_gene: TRBD1
j_gene: TRBJ1-4
abundance: -
CDR3aa: CASSGRQGAFEKLFF
CDR3nt: TGTGCCAGCTCGGGAAGACAGGGGGCTTTTGAAAAACTGTTTTTT

v_gene: TRBV24-1
d_gene: -
j_gene: TRBJ2-1
abundance: few
CDR3aa: CATAGPASYNEQFF
CDR3nt: TGTGCCACCGCAGGGCCAGCTTCCTACAATGAGCAGTTCTTC

v_gene: TRBV5-6
d_gene: -
j_gene: TRBJ2-1
abundance: -
CDR3aa: CASSQAHREQFF
CDR3nt: TGTGCCAGCAGCCAGGCCCACCGTGAGCAGTTCTTC

v_gene: TRBV18
d_gene: TRBD1
j_gene: TRBJ1-2
abundance: few
CDR3aa: CASSPRQGVVFGYTF
CDR3nt: TGTGCCAGCTCACCACGCCAGGGGGTAGTGTTTGGCTACACCTTC

v_gene: TRBV27
d_gene: -
j_gene: TRBJ1-2
abundance: once
CDR3aa: CASSLVWGQTYGYTF
CDR3nt: TGTGCCAGCAGTTTGGTTTGGGGGCAGACCTATGGCTACACCTTC

v_gene: TRBV5-1
d_gene: TRBD1
j_gene: TRBJ1-2
abundance: -
CDR3aa: CASSWDRGPYGYTF
CDR3nt: TGCGCCAGCAGTTGGGACAGGGGGCCCTATGGCTACACCTTC

v_gene: TRBV29-1
d_gene: -
j_gene: TRBJ1-3
abundance: -
CDR3aa: CSVRQASSGNTIYF
CDR3nt: TGCAGCGTACGACAGGCCTCCTCTGGAAACACCATATATTTT

v_gene: TRBV27
d_gene: TRBD2
j_gene: TRBJ2-1
abundance: few
CDR3aa: CASSLLAGGVVRNEQFF
CDR3nt: TGTGCCAGCAGTTTACTAGCGGGAGGTGTTGTGCGCAATGAGCAGTTCTTC

v_gene: TRBV5-1
d_gene: -
j_gene: TRBJ1-1
abundance: -
CDR3aa: CASTSGSGGTEAFF
CDR3nt: TGCGCCAGCACCTCTGGGAGCGGGGGCACTGAAGCTTTCTTT

v_gene: TRBV28
d_gene: TRBD2
j_gene: TRBJ2-4
abundance: -
CDR3aa: CASSQLLAGVAKNIQYF
CDR3nt: TGTGCCAGCAGTCAACTTCTAGCGGGAGTTGCCAAAAACATTCAGTACTTC